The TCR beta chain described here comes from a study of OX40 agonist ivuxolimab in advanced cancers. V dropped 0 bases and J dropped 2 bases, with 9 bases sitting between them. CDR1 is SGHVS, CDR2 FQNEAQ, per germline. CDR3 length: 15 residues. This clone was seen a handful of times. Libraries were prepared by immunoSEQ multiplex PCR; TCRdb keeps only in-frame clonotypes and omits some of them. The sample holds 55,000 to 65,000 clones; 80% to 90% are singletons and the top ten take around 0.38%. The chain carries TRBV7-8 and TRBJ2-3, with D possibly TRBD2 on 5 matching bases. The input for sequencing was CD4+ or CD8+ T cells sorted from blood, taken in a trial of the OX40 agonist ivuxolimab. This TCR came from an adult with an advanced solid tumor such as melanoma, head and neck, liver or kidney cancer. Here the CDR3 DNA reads TGTGCCAGCAGCTTAGCGGGAGACCTCACAGATACGCAGTATTTT. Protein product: CASSLAGDLTDTQYF.